These 26 T cell receptor beta chains share one sample of origin, sequenced in a study of glioma-infiltrating T cells after dendritic cell vaccination. The repertoire was sequenced with immunoSEQ multiplex PCR; TCRdb's copy has only in-frame clones and lacks some. The data contain 45,000 to 60,000 clones, approximately 83% of them singletons. Time point noted: after dendritic cell vaccination, including at tumor progression/relapse. Sequenced here: blood, sampled after dendritic cell vaccination. The source is a human donor with glioblastoma.

The chain uses TRBV6-1 and TRBJ1-4; D possibly corresponds to TRBD1 (6 bases). The V end was cut by 2 bases, the J end by 8 bases, with 18 bases between. Per germline, CDR1 MNHNS and CDR2 SASEGT. The CDR3 length is 16 residues. CDR3 sequence (DNA): TGTGCCAGCAGTGAAAGGCTAGGGGGTAGGAACGAAAAACTGTTTTTT. It yields the protein CASSERLGGRNEKLFF.

This clone was found once. This chain joins TRBV2 and TRBJ2-7, with D tentatively TRBD2 (7 bases). Trimming shortened V by 7 bases and J by 5 bases, and 21 bases separated the two germline ends. CDR1 SNHLY and CDR2 FYNNEI come from the germline V gene. The length of the CDR3 is 15 residues. Written as DNA, the CDR3 is TGTGCCAGCACTTCGGCGGGGGCTAGCAGTAACGAGCAGTACTTC. This gives the protein CASTSAGASSNEQYF.

The rearrangement joins TRBV6-1 to TRBJ1-2, with 9 bases fitting TRBD1. CDR1 MNHNS and CDR2 SASEGT come from the germline V gene. This CDR3 has 13 residues. Trimming removed 10 bases from V and 4 bases from J; junction bases left unmatched: 7. This CDR3 is CATRTGDLYGYTF. CDR3 coding DNA: TGTGCCACCCGGACAGGGGACCTCTATGGCTACACCTTC.

The chain links TRBV7-8 to TRBJ2-7, with 12 nucleotides matching TRBD2. CDR1 SGHVS and CDR2 FQNEAQ come from the germline V gene. With V trimmed by 1 base and J by 2 bases, 6 bases remained unmatched. CDR3 size: 17 residues. The CDR3 reads CASSLVLAGGGTYEQYF. Written as DNA, the CDR3 is TGTGCCAGCAGCTTAGTACTAGCGGGGGGCGGGACCTACGAGCAGTACTTC.

V is TRBV6-6 and J is TRBJ1-3, with D hard to call. CDR1 and CDR2 from the germline V gene are MNHNY and SVGAGI (reference sequence). This CDR3 region has 15 residues. Trimming left V 2 bases short and J 0 bases short, with 8 bases between. The DNA for the CDR3 is TGTGCCAGCAGTTACAGAGAGCTCTCTGGAAACACCATATATTTT. This encodes CASSYRELSGNTIYF.

This clone was seen a single time. The DNA of the CDR3 is TGTGCCAGCAGCCCATGGGACAGGGGGCTCCTATCCTACGAGCAGTACTTC. It yields the protein CASSPWDRGLLSYEQYF. The chain joins TRBV11-3 to TRBJ2-7; 12 bases agree with TRBD1. Germline V gene data show CDR1 as SGHNT and CDR2 as YENEEA. The trim removed 5 bases at V and 1 base at J, leaving 9 bases unmatched. The CDR3 runs to 17 residues.

The chain uses TRBV27 and TRBJ2-3; D is possibly TRBD2 (7 bases). Germline V lookup: CDR1 MNHEY, CDR2 SMNVEV (reference sequence). With 1 base removed from V and 0 bases from J, the gap between germline ends came to 17 bases. The CDR3 is 18 amino acids. CDR3: CASSLFWGGGVSTDTQYF. The CDR3 nucleotides read TGTGCCAGCAGTTTATTTTGGGGGGGCGGGGTGAGCACAGATACGCAGTATTTT.

The rearrangement uses TRBV5-6 and TRBJ2-2; TRBD2 matches at 8 bases. CDR3 length equals 15 residues. CDR1 and CDR2 from the germline V gene are SGHDT and YYEEEE. V was pared by 4 bases and J by 3 bases, with 5 bases of the junction left unmatched. The CDR3 spells CASSPREGYTGELFF. CDR3 DNA: TGTGCCAGCAGCCCTCGGGAGGGCTACACCGGGGAGCTGTTTTTT.

The chain has TRBV30 and TRBJ1-1; the D gene is possibly TRBD1 (6 bases). The germline gives CDR1 GTSNPN, CDR2 SVGIG (reference sequence). This CDR3 region has 13 residues. The V end lost 2 bases, the J end lost 1 base, and 8 bases lay between the germline ends. For the CDR3, the DNA is TGTGCCTGGAGTAGGGGGGGGAACACTGAAGCTTTCTTT. Its protein is CAWSRGGNTEAFF.

The chain carries TRBV7-3 and TRBJ1-6; 7 bases fit TRBD1. CDR3 length: 17 residues. After removal of 5 bases from V and 0 bases from J, the junction contained 7 bases not matched to a gene. CDR1 and CDR2 (germline): SGHTA, FQGTGA. The CDR3 loop reads CASSRDSVNSYNSPLHF. Written as DNA, the CDR3 is TGTGCCAGCAGCCGGGACAGCGTCAACTCCTATAATTCACCCCTCCACTTT.

The chain couples TRBV5-6 to TRBJ1-2, with TRBD1 as a possible D gene (6 bases). This CDR3 region has 16 residues. Germline V lookup: CDR1 SGHDT, CDR2 YYEEEE. V was shortened by 3 bases and J by 3 bases, with 18 bases between the two germline ends. The CDR3 is CASSSGWGRADYGYTF. The CDR3 nucleotides read TGTGCCAGCAGCTCGGGCTGGGGGCGGGCAGACTATGGCTACACCTTC.

The V gene is TRBV5-4, the J gene TRBJ2-7; 9 bases line up with TRBD2. This CDR3 comprises 14 residues. Per germline, CDR1 SGHNT and CDR2 YYREEE (reference sequence). With 4 bases clipped from V and 2 bases from J, the junction kept 4 bases outside the gene matches. In DNA form, the CDR3 reads TGTGCCAGCAGCCGCCGCGGGGGGGCCTACGAGCAGTACTTC. This encodes CASSRRGGAYEQYF.

The V and J genes are TRBV5-1 and TRBJ1-1, with unresolved D. This CDR3 region has 16 residues. CDR1 is SGHRS, CDR2 YFSETQ, per germline. V gave up 4 bases and J gave up 1 base, with 17 bases separating them. As DNA, the CDR3 is TGCGCCAGCAGCCCGAACTCGGGAGTGGGGAACACTGAAGCTTTCTTT. The encoded protein is CASSPNSGVGNTEAFF. Full variable domain (rest looked up from reference TRBV5-1 and TRBJ1-1): KAGVTQTPRYLIKTRGQQVTLSCSPISGHRSVSWYQQTPGQGLQFLFEYFSETQRNKGNFPGRFSGRQFSNSRSEMNVSTLELGDSALYLCASSPNSGVGNTEAFFGQGTRLTVV.

The gene calls are TRBV9 and TRBJ2-3, with 8 bases that match TRBD2. Trimming removed 4 bases from V and 2 bases from J; junction bases left unmatched: 9. Germline V gives CDR1 SGDLS, CDR2 YYNGEE. The CDR3 covers 16 residues. The CDR3 loop reads CASSSSGSGNTDTQYF. In DNA, the CDR3 is TGTGCCAGCAGCTCCTCTGGTAGCGGGAACACAGATACGCAGTATTTT.

The chain links TRBV5-1 to TRBJ2-2; D remains unclear. This CDR3 spans 12 amino acids. CDR1 and CDR2 from the germline V gene are SGHRS and YFSETQ. V was trimmed by 3 bases and J by 2 bases, leaving 2 bases between them. The CDR3, as DNA: TGCGCCAGCAGCTCAAACACCGGGGAGCTGTTTTTT. Translating it yields CASSSNTGELFF.

The chain couples TRBV7-2 to TRBJ1-6, with 8 bases lining up with TRBD1. The germline CDR1 and CDR2 sequences are SGHTA and FQGNSA. CDR3 length: 16 residues. V lost 4 bases, J lost 7 bases, and 9 bases stayed unmatched. CDR3 sequence (DNA): TGTGCCAGCAGCTCCTTCACAGGGGGGAGGAATTCACCCCTCCACTTT. Protein product: CASSSFTGGRNSPLHF.

The chain recombines TRBV7-9 with TRBJ1-2; TRBD1 agrees at 8 bases. Germline trimming cut 5 bases from V and 4 bases from J; bases unmatched to any gene: 18. From germline, CDR1 is SEHNR and CDR2 FQNEAQ (reference sequence). The CDR3 contains 18 residues. CDR3 residues: CASSLPSPGQDISYGYTF. Written as DNA, the CDR3 is TGTGCCAGCAGCCTACCCTCTCCGGGACAGGATATCAGCTATGGCTACACCTTC.

This chain links TRBV30 with TRBJ1-1; possibly TRBD1 for D (6 bases). Between the trimmed V and J ends, which lost 2 bases and 5 bases, there was a span of 15 bases. This CDR3 is 14 amino acids long. Germline lookup yields CDR1 GTSNPN and CDR2 SVGIG (reference sequence). The chain's CDR3 is CAWSPTGRDTEAFF. The CDR3, as DNA: TGTGCCTGGAGTCCGACAGGAAGAGATACTGAAGCTTTCTTT.

This clone was seen only once. The chain combines TRBV11-2 with TRBJ2-3; TRBD1 is a possible D gene (5 bases). The V end was cut by 6 bases, the J end by 2 bases, with 12 bases between. This CDR3 has 14 amino acids. Germline assignment: CDR1 SGHAT and CDR2 FQNNGV. The CDR3 DNA is TGTGCCAGCAGTTTCACAGGCATCACAGATACGCAGTATTTT. Protein: CASSFTGITDTQYF.

This chain joins TRBV7-6 and TRBJ2-3, with 7 nucleotides matching TRBD1. The CDR3 consists of 18 residues. Per the germline V gene, CDR1 is SGHVS and CDR2 is FNYEAQ. The V and J ends lost 5 bases and 0 bases, in that order; junction bases with no gene match: 14. Here the CDR3 DNA reads TGTGCCAGCAGCCCCCGGGACAGTATACTACCAAGCACAGATACGCAGTATTTT. It is translated as CASSPRDSILPSTDTQYF.

The chain combines TRBV5-6 with TRBJ1-6; D is unclear. The germline V and J ends were trimmed by 0 bases and 10 bases, with 5 bases remaining between them. The germline V gene encodes CDR1 SGHDT and CDR2 YYEEEE. The CDR3 length is 12 residues. The CDR3 nucleotides read TGTGCCAGCAGCTTGGTTTCGTCACCCCTCCACTTT. Protein sequence: CASSLVSSPLHF.

The chain uses TRBV11-2 and TRBJ1-3; D ambiguous. This CDR3 is 12 amino acids long. Per germline, CDR1 SGHAT and CDR2 FQNNGV. V shed 6 bases and J shed 4 bases, with 7 bases lying between them. The CDR3 DNA is TGTGCCAGCAGTTTCCGGGGAAACACCATATATTTT. Amino acids: CASSFRGNTIYF.

This chain joins TRBV18 and TRBJ2-7; 10 nucleotides line up with TRBD1. J lost 4 bases, V lost 0 bases, and 3 bases had no gene match. In germline, CDR1 is KGHSH, CDR2 LQKENI. CDR3 length: 15 residues. In DNA, the CDR3 is TGTGCCAGCTCACCACCGGGGACAGGGGTTTACGAGCAGTACTTC. Its protein is CASSPPGTGVYEQYF. The full variable domain, rest sourced from reference TRBV18 and TRBJ2-7, is NAGVMQNPRHLVRRRGQEARLRCSPMKGHSHVYWYRQLPEEGLKFMVYLQKENIIDESGMPKERFSAEFPKEGPSILRIQQVVRGDSAAYFCASSPPGTGVYEQYFGPGTRLTVT.

V usage is TRBV27 and J usage is TRBJ1-6; 9 nucleotides align to TRBD1. The CDR3 covers 17 residues. The trim removed 6 bases at V and 10 bases at J, leaving 16 bases unmatched. Germline V gene sequence: CDR1 MNHEY, CDR2 SMNVEV (reference sequence). The CDR3 DNA is TGTGCCAGCAGCCCCCCTATTATAGACAGGGGGGAGTCACCCCTCCACTTT. This codes for CASSPPIIDRGESPLHF.

The rearrangement joins TRBV6-6 to TRBJ2-7, with D possibly being TRBD1 (6 bases). Germline values: CDR1 MNHNY, CDR2 SVGAGI (reference sequence). This CDR3 comprises 14 residues. V lost 6 bases to trimming and J lost 0 bases, with 12 bases between them. The chain's CDR3 is CASSDQGYSYEQYF. Here the CDR3 DNA reads TGTGCCAGCAGCGACCAGGGGTACTCCTACGAGCAGTACTTC.

The chain recombines TRBV7-3 with TRBJ1-1; D call uncertain. Trimming left V 1 base short and J 5 bases short, with 8 bases between. The CDR3 consists of 13 residues. From germline, CDR1 is SGHTA and CDR2 FQGTGA. The CDR3 loop reads CASSLRAVTEAFF. The CDR3 nucleotides are TGTGCCAGCAGCTTAAGGGCAGTTACTGAAGCTTTCTTT.